One and the same sample provided the 28 T cell receptor beta chains below, sequenced in a study of Tregs in tolerant kidney transplant recipients. Produced via immunoSEQ multiplex PCR; TCRdb's table is partial and in-frame only. The sample contains tens of thousands of clones, 84% of which appear only once. Sequencing was carried out using CD4+ T cells from blood. These receptors all stem from a human donor in good health.

The gene calls are TRBV10-3 and TRBJ2-7; D gene unclear. The germline V gene encodes CDR1 ENHRY and CDR2 SYGVKD. This CDR3 spans 11 amino acids. V was cut by 4 bases and J by 3 bases, with 4 bases left in between. The CDR3 reads CAISGGYEQYF. The CDR3 nucleotides are TGTGCCATCAGTGGGGGCTACGAGCAGTACTTC.

The chain couples TRBV5-4 to TRBJ2-3; a weak D match, TRBD2 (6 bases). From germline, CDR1 is SGHNT and CDR2 YYREEE (reference sequence). The CDR3 totals 15 residues. Trimming took 0 bases from V and 4 from J, leaving 12 bases between them. CDR3 region: CASSLARGAADTQYF. Written as DNA, the CDR3 is TGTGCCAGCAGCTTGGCGCGGGGCGCGGCAGATACGCAGTATTTT.

The chain is built from TRBV6-1 and TRBJ2-7; D not certain. Germline values: CDR1 MNHNS, CDR2 SASEGT. Trimming took off 5 bases at V and 6 bases at J, with 8 bases between the two ends. The CDR3 consists of 11 residues. The CDR3 DNA reads TGTGCCAGCAGTTTCGACTCCGAGCAGTACTTC. Amino acid sequence: CASSFDSEQYF.

The genes are TRBV6-5 and TRBJ1-2, with D tentatively TRBD1 (5 bases). The germline CDR1 and CDR2 sequences are MNHEY and SVGAGI. Trimming took off 6 bases at V and 8 bases at J, with 22 bases between the two ends. The CDR3 is 15 amino acids. CDR3 region: CASRRQMSGWGGYTF. CDR3 nucleotide sequence: TGTGCCAGCAGGAGACAGATGTCAGGCTGGGGGGGCTACACCTTC.

In this sample, this clone turned up a few times. The rearrangement links TRBV30 to TRBJ1-6; a possible D gene is TRBD1 (6 bases). The germline V and J ends were trimmed by 6 bases and 4 bases, with 13 bases remaining between them. CDR3 length: 14 amino acids. Germline lookup yields CDR1 GTSNPN and CDR2 SVGIG (reference sequence). The CDR3: CACTRGSYNSPLHF. The CDR3 DNA reads TGTGCCTGTACCAGGGGCTCATATAATTCACCCCTCCACTTT.

The CDR3 coding sequence is TGTGCCAGCTCACCGCCTAGCGGGAGGAACGGGGAGCTGTTTTTT. As protein: CASSPPSGRNGELFF. The chain carries TRBV18 and TRBJ2-2; 11 nucleotides match TRBD2. Germline V gene lookup returns CDR1 KGHSH and CDR2 LQKENI. The CDR3 runs 15 residues. V trimming: 3 bases; J trimming: 7 bases; junction bases outside the gene matches: 4.

The V and J genes are TRBV5-4 and TRBJ1-1; D gene uncertain. With 4 bases removed from V and 4 bases from J, the gap between germline ends came to 14 bases. The germline CDR1 and CDR2 sequences are SGHNT and YYREEE (reference sequence). The CDR3 has 14 amino acids. Here the CDR3 DNA reads TGTGCCAGCAGCACCCCCGGGGTTCGCACTGAAGCTTTCTTT. Translating it yields CASSTPGVRTEAFF.

The chain uses TRBV6-5 and TRBJ1-5, with TRBD1 matching 10 bases. Germline trimming cut 6 bases from V and 7 bases from J; bases unmatched to any gene: 6. The germline V gene has CDR1 MNHEY and CDR2 SVGAGI. This CDR3 spans 14 amino acids. The CDR3 sequence: CASSPGTGDQPQHF. In DNA, the CDR3 is TGTGCCAGCAGCCCCGGGACAGGGGACCAGCCCCAGCATTTT.

J is TRBJ2-7 and V is TRBV19; TRBD2 is a possible D gene (6 bases). V was cut by 5 bases and J by 4 bases, with 18 bases left in between. This CDR3 is built from 15 residues. Germline V gene lookup returns CDR1 LNHDA and CDR2 SQIVND (reference sequence). In DNA form, the CDR3 reads TGTGCCAGTAGTGTCCGACATTCCGCGGGGTACGAGCAGTACTTC. Protein sequence: CASSVRHSAGYEQYF.

The gene calls are TRBV7-9 and TRBJ1-2, with 7 bases that match TRBD1. The junction had 7 bases not matched to a gene; V was cut back by 8 bases and J by 4 bases. This CDR3 comprises 13 residues. CDR1 is SEHNR, CDR2 FQNEAQ, per germline (reference sequence). Written as DNA, the CDR3 is TGTGCCAGCTCCCGGGGACAGACCTATGGCTACACCTTC. Translated: CASSRGQTYGYTF. Full variable domain (remainder filled in from reference TRBV7-9 and TRBJ1-2): DTGVSQNPRHKITKRGQNVTFRCDPISEHNRLYWYRQTLGQGPEFLTYFQNEAQLEKSRLLSDRFSAERPKGSFSTLEIQRTEQGDSAMYLCASSRGQTYGYTFGSGTRLTVV.

The chain carries TRBV11-3 and TRBJ2-3; 13 bases align to TRBD2. The CDR3 is made up of 16 amino acids. CDR1 and CDR2 from the germline V gene are SGHNT and YENEEA. V shed 4 bases, J shed 6 bases, and the junction held 7 bases outside the gene matches. The CDR3 spells CASSSRLAGGRDTQYF. DNA of the CDR3: TGTGCCAGCAGCTCCCGACTAGCGGGGGGTAGGGATACGCAGTATTTT.

The rearrangement uses TRBV19 and TRBJ1-5; D perhaps matches TRBD1 (6 bases). CDR1 and CDR2 (germline): LNHDA, SQIVND (reference sequence). Trimming pared 6 bases from V and 3 bases from J, leaving 15 bases between. The CDR3 covers 15 residues. The DNA for the CDR3 is TGTGCCAGTAGCCTCAGGGGAAGGGACAATCAGCCCCAGCATTTT. This translates into CASSLRGRDNQPQHF.

The chain couples TRBV4-2 to TRBJ2-4, with 11 bases identical to TRBD2. The V and J ends lost 2 bases and 8 bases, in that order; junction bases with no gene match: 8. The CDR3 consists of 16 residues. The V gene's germline CDR1 is LGHNA and CDR2 YNFKEQ. The CDR3 nucleotides are TGTGCCAGCAGCCAAAAGGCTAGCGGGAGGTGGGACATTCAGTACTTC. It translates to CASSQKASGRWDIQYF.

This chain links TRBV6-5 with TRBJ1-4; 7 positions agree with TRBD1. Germline V gene lookup returns CDR1 MNHEY and CDR2 SVGAGI. The CDR3 has 16 residues. V lost 2 bases and J lost 8; bases outside the gene matches: 11. The CDR3 DNA follows: TGTGCCAGCAGTTACCTTTCGACAGGGCGATCGGAAAAACTGTTTTTT. Encoded protein: CASSYLSTGRSEKLFF.

This clone was counted between two and nine times. The chain is built from TRBV2 and TRBJ2-5; TRBD2 matches at 10 bases. CDR3 length equals 14 residues. Germline values: CDR1 SNHLY, CDR2 FYNNEI. Trimming cost V 7 bases and J 8 bases; bases outside gene matches: 10. For the CDR3, the DNA is TGTGCCAGCACCTTAGCGGGAGGTCCCGGTACCCAGTACTTC. The encoded protein is CASTLAGGPGTQYF.

This chain joins TRBV11-1 and TRBJ2-7; D is ambiguous. This CDR3 spans 12 amino acids. V was shortened by 3 bases and J by 3 bases, with 6 bases between the two germline ends. CDR1 SGHAT and CDR2 FQDESV come from the germline V gene (reference sequence). CDR3 in amino acids: CASSFQNYEQYF. The CDR3 coding sequence is TGTGCCAGCAGCTTCCAGAACTACGAGCAGTACTTC. Based on the CDR3 plus reference TRBV11-1 and TRBJ2-7, the full variable domain is EAEVAQSPRYKITEKSQAVAFWCDPISGHATLYWYRQILGQGPELLVQFQDESVVDDSQLPKDRFSAERLKGVDSTLKIQPAELGDSAMYLCASSFQNYEQYFGPGTRLTVT.

The CDR3 sequence is CASSPQAGGLNTEAFF. The DNA of the CDR3 is TGTGCCAGCTCACCACAGGCAGGGGGGTTGAACACTGAAGCTTTCTTT. The J gene is TRBJ1-1, the V gene TRBV18, with 7 bases aligning to TRBD1. The CDR3 is 16 residues long. V lost 1 base and J lost 0; bases outside the gene matches: 5. CDR1 and CDR2 (germline): KGHSH, LQKENI.

V usage is TRBV30 and J usage is TRBJ2-5; perhaps TRBD2 as D (7 bases). V was pared by 3 bases and J by 2 bases, with 13 bases between. This CDR3 contains 14 residues. Germline V gene lookup returns CDR1 GTSNPN and CDR2 SVGIG (reference sequence). CDR3 region: CAWSPGGGQETQYF. The CDR3 DNA reads TGTGCCTGGAGCCCGGGGGGCGGGCAAGAGACCCAGTACTTC.

The chain has TRBV4-3 and TRBJ2-7; maybe TRBD1 (6 bases). This CDR3 region has 20 residues. Germline V gives CDR1 LGHNA, CDR2 YSLEER. V lost 0 bases to trimming and J lost 2 bases, with 26 bases between them. CDR3 sequence reads: CASSQDSGQSPFRGTYEQYF. As DNA, the CDR3 is TGCGCCAGCAGCCAAGATTCCGGACAGAGCCCTTTCCGAGGGACCTACGAGCAGTACTTC.

The count of this clone is one. The chain combines TRBV6-1 with TRBJ1-2, with no clear D. CDR3 length: 15 residues. Germline V gene lookup returns CDR1 MNHNS and CDR2 SASEGT. V lost 6 bases to trimming and J lost 4 bases, with 18 bases between them. For the CDR3, the DNA is TGTGCCAGCAGCCCTATTTCCGGCAGTTCCTATGGCTACACCTTC. It codes for CASSPISGSSYGYTF.

This clone was seen only once. V and J are TRBV11-1 and TRBJ2-5, with D unresolved. Trimming stripped 4 bases from V and 6 bases from J, with 15 bases between. CDR3 size: 14 residues. The V gene's germline CDR1 is SGHAT and CDR2 FQDESV (reference sequence). The CDR3 bases are TGTGCCAGCAGCTCTCTGTTGGGGTCGAAGACCCAGTACTTC. This translates into CASSSLLGSKTQYF.

The chain joins TRBV4-2 to TRBJ2-1; 8 bases match TRBD2. The V and J ends lost 0 bases and 6 bases, in that order; junction bases with no gene match: 13. CDR3 size: 18 residues. Germline V lookup: CDR1 LGHNA, CDR2 YNFKEQ. This CDR3 is CASSQDPIGRGARNEQFF. CDR3 bases: TGTGCCAGCAGCCAAGACCCTATAGGGCGGGGGGCTCGCAATGAGCAGTTCTTC.

This chain connects TRBV29-1 to TRBJ2-2; D is uncertain. CDR1 is SQVTM, CDR2 ANQGSEA, per germline. The CDR3 loop spans 13 amino acids. The V gene lost 2 bases and the J gene lost 6 bases, with 10 bases spanning the gap. CDR3 in DNA: TGCAGCGTTGAACGGGTGGGCGCCGGGGAGCTGTTTTTT. It codes for CSVERVGAGELFF.

V and J are TRBV7-9 and TRBJ2-3, with a tentative D call TRBD1 (6 bases). The CDR3 is made up of 14 amino acids. With 7 bases removed from V and 5 bases from J, the gap between germline ends came to 16 bases. CDR1 and CDR2 (germline): SEHNR, FQNEAQ (reference sequence). The CDR3 DNA reads as TGTGCCAGCAACAAGCTGGGGGCTGGAGATACGCAGTATTTT. Amino acid sequence: CASNKLGAGDTQYF.

V and J are TRBV6-5 and TRBJ2-6; possible D gene TRBD2, 5 bases. The CDR3 covers 14 residues. The germline V gene has CDR1 MNHEY and CDR2 SVGAGI. With 4 bases removed from V and 2 bases from J, the gap between germline ends came to 6 bases. The CDR3 nucleotides read TGTGCCAGCAGTTCCGGGGCTGGGGCCAACGTCCTGACTTTC. It translates to CASSSGAGANVLTF.

The rearrangement links TRBV9 to TRBJ2-7; a weak D match, TRBD2 (5 bases). V lost 1 base and J lost 5, with 10 bases in between. Germline V gene data show CDR1 as SGDLS and CDR2 as YYNGEE. The CDR3 runs to 13 residues. This CDR3 is CASSVSLAHEQYF. The CDR3 coding sequence is TGTGCCAGCAGCGTATCGCTAGCCCACGAGCAGTACTTC.

This clone was found once. This chain uses TRBV5-1 with TRBJ1-1; possibly TRBD1 for D (5 bases). V lost 1 base and J 1 base, leaving 11 bases between the germline ends. This CDR3 has 15 amino acids. Germline CDR1 SGHRS, CDR2 YFSETQ. CDR3 nucleotides: TGCGCCAGCAGCTTGTGGGGCGCTGCGAACACTGAAGCTTTCTTT. This gives the protein CASSLWGAANTEAFF.

The gene calls are TRBV18 and TRBJ1-5, with a weak D call TRBD1 (5 bases). Between the trimmed V and J ends, which lost 6 bases and 0 bases, there was a span of 12 bases. Germline CDR1 is KGHSH and CDR2 is LQKENI. The CDR3 has 15 amino acids. The CDR3 loop is CASSLTTDSNQPQHF. CDR3 DNA: TGTGCCAGCTCCCTTACGACAGATAGCAATCAGCCCCAGCATTTT.